This TCR beta chain was documented in a study of blood T cell repertoires in COVID-19. The CDR3 is 13 amino acids. Germline lookup yields CDR1 SNHLY and CDR2 FYNNEI. Trimming removed 5 bases from V and 8 bases from J; junction bases left unmatched: 3. Measured with immunoSEQ multiplex PCR; TCRdb has only the in-frame clones, and not every one. The data hold 300,000 to 400,000 clones, with around 87% observed a single time. The sample was peripheral blood. The sequence was collected from a man aged 45 to 65 with active or convalescent COVID-19. This chain uses TRBV2 with TRBJ2-3; 11 nucleotides align to TRBD2. This chain's CDR3 is CASSFSGRGTQYF. CDR3 bases: TGTGCCAGCAGTTTTAGCGGGAGGGGTACGCAGTATTTT.